This T cell receptor beta chain is from a study of cytomegalovirus exposure and HLA in healthy donors. PCR employed 60 Vbeta and 13 Jbeta primers. Data came from immunoSEQ multiplex PCR; TCRdb stores just in-frame clones and leaves some out. The table shows about 61,000 clones, with 89% occurring only once. Material: PBMCs. This sequence was found in a man aged 30-40 years in good health and CMV-seropositive.

The DNA for the CDR3 is TGTGCCAGCTCACCTACGACAGAATCCTACGAGCAGTACTTC. Its protein is CASSPTTESYEQYF. The chain carries TRBV18 and TRBJ2-7; a possible D gene is TRBD1 (5 bases). V shed 3 bases and J shed 1 base, with 10 bases lying between them. Germline-derived CDR1 and CDR2 are KGHSH and LQKENI. This CDR3 is 14 amino acids long. Full variable domain (rest looked up from reference TRBV18 and TRBJ2-7): NAGVMQNPRHLVRRRGQEARLRCSPMKGHSHVYWYRQLPEEGLKFMVYLQKENIIDESGMPKERFSAEFPKEGPSILRIQQVVRGDSAAYFCASSPTTESYEQYFGPGTRLTVT.